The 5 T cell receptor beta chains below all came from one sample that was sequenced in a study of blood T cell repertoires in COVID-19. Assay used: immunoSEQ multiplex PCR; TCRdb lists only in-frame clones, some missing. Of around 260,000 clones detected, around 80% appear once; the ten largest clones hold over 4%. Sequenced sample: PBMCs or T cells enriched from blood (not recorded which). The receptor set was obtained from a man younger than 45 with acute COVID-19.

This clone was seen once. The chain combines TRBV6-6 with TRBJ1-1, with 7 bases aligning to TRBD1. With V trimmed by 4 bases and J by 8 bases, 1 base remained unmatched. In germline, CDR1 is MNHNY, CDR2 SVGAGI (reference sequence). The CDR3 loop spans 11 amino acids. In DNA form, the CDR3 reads TGTGCCAGCAGTTTGACAGGGGAAGCTTTCTTT. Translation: CASSLTGEAFF.

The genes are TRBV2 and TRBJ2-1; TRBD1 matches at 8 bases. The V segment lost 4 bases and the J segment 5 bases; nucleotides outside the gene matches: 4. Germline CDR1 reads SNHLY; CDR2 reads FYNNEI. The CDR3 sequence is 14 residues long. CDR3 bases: TGTGCCAGCAGTGGGACAGGGCCCCACAATGAGCAGTTCTTC. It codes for CASSGTGPHNEQFF.

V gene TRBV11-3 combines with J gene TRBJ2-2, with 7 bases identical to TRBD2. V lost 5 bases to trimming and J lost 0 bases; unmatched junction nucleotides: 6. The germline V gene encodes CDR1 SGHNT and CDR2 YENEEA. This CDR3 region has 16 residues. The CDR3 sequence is CASSARLAANTGELFF. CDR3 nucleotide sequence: TGTGCCAGCAGCGCCCGCCTAGCGGCGAACACCGGGGAGCTGTTTTTT.

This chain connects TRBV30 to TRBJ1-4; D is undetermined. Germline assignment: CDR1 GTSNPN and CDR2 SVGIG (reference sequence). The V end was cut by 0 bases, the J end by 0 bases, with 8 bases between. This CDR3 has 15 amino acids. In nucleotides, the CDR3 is TGTGCCTGGAGTGTACTCGCCGCAACTAATGAAAAACTGTTTTTT. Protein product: CAWSVLAATNEKLFF.

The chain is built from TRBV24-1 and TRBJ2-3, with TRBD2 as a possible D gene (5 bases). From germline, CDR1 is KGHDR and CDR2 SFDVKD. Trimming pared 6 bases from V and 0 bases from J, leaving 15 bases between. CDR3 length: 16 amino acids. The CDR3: CATSYTTRGSTDTQYF. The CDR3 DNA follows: TGTGCCACCAGTTATACCACTAGAGGCAGCACAGATACGCAGTATTTT.